Presented here are 4 T cell receptor beta chains from one specimen sequenced in a study of CD8+ T cells in alopecia areata. Extracted from the samples, RNA was reverse transcribed into cDNA to serve as the sequencing template. Sequencing used immunoSEQ multiplex PCR; TCRdb keeps in-frame clones, though not all of them. The data hold roughly 100,000 clones, with 85% to 90% observed a single time. The sample's treatment: oral pan-JAK inhibitor, 5-10 mg twice daily. The sample here was CD8+ T cells sorted from blood, taken at approximately week 30, from a patient treated with tofacitinib. The receptors here all came from a human donor with alopecia areata.

The CDR3 region is CASSESGNEQFF. CDR3 sequence (DNA): TGTGCCAGCAGTGAATCCGGGAATGAGCAGTTCTTC. The chain has TRBV6-1 and TRBJ2-1, with D unclear. Trimming took off 2 bases at V and 7 bases at J, with 6 bases between the two ends. CDR1 is MNHNS and CDR2 is SASEGT in the germline V gene. The CDR3 covers 12 residues.

The genes are TRBV7-9 and TRBJ2-5; no definite D call. Germline-derived CDR1 and CDR2 are SEHNR and FQNEAQ (reference sequence). With 7 bases removed from V and 4 bases from J, the gap between germline ends came to 16 bases. The CDR3 loop spans 14 amino acids. CDR3 loop: CASNNTTRRETQYF. The CDR3 bases are TGTGCCAGCAACAATACGACTCGAAGAGAGACCCAGTACTTC.

V is TRBV9 and J is TRBJ1-2; no clear D. This CDR3 spans 13 amino acids. Germline values: CDR1 SGDLS, CDR2 YYNGEE. V lost 0 bases and J 6 bases, leaving 9 bases between the germline ends. The CDR3 nucleotides read TGTGCCAGCAGCGTAGCACCCTTGGATGGCTACACCTTC. As protein: CASSVAPLDGYTF.

There are a few counts of this clone. The CDR3 sequence: CAWSVARGTNEKLFF. The CDR3 DNA is TGTGCCTGGAGTGTCGCGCGCGGCACTAATGAAAAACTGTTTTTT. V usage is TRBV30 and J usage is TRBJ1-4; D gene ambiguous. Germline loops: CDR1 GTSNPN, CDR2 SVGIG (reference sequence). The length of the CDR3 is 15 residues. The V end lost 0 bases, the J end lost 2 bases, and 10 bases lay between the germline ends.